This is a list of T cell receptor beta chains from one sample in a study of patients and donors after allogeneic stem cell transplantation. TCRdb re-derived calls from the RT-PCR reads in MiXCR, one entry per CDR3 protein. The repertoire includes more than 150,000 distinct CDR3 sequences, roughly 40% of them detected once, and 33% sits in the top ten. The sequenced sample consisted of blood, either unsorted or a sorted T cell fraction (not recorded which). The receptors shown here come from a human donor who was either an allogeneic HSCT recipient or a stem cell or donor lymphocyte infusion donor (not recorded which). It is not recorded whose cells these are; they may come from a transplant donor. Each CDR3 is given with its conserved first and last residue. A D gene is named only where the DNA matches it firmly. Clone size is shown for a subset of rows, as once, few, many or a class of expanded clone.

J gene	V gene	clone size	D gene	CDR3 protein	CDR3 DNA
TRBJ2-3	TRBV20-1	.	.	CSARDPEFEKNTDTQYF	TGCAGTGCTAGAGATCCTGAGTTCGAAAAAAACACAGATACGCAGTATTTT
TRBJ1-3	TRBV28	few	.	CASSLSGLPGNTIYF	TGTGCCAGCAGTTTATCAGGGCTCCCCGGAAACACCATATATTTT
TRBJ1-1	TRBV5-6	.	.	CASSLGTSTPNTEAFF	TGTGCCAGCAGCTTGGGGACAAGTACACCCAACACTGAAGCTTTCTTT
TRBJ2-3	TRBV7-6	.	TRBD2	CASSLGGSSGRADTQYF	TGTGCCAGCAGCTTAGGAGGTTCTAGCGGGAGAGCAGATACGCAGTATTTT
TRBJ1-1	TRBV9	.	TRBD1	CASSAGQGAAEAFF	TGTGCCAGCAGCGCGGGCCAGGGGGCTGCTGAAGCTTTCTTT
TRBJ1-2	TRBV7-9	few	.	CASSLGGQPDYGYTF	TGTGCCAGCAGCTTAGGTGGACAGCCCGACTATGGCTACACCTTC
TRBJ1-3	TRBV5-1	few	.	CASSPGREPGNTIYF	TGCGCCAGCAGCCCCGGACGGGAACCTGGAAACACCATATATTTT
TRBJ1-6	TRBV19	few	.	CASGRIGESGSYNSPLHF	TGTGCCAGTGGTCGTATCGGGGAAAGCGGATCCTATAATTCACCCCTCCACTTT
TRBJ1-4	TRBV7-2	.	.	CASSEYSGEKLFF	TGTGCCAGCAGCGAATACAGTGGTGAAAAACTGTTTTTT
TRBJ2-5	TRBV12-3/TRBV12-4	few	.	CASSFPRETQYF	TGTGCCAGCAGTTTCCCGCGGGAGACCCAGTACTTC
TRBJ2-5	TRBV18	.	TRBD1	CASSPASDRGRRETQYF	TGTGCCAGCTCACCAGCGTCCGACAGGGGGCGACGAGAGACCCAGTACTTC
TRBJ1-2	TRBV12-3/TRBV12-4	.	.	CASSLTIGANYGYTF	TGTGCCAGCAGCCTCACGATAGGAGCTAACTATGGCTACACCTTC
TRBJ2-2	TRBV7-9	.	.	CASSFENSGWELFF	TGTGCCAGCAGCTTCGAAAACAGCGGGTGGGAGCTGTTTTTT
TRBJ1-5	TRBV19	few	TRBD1	CASSQGQGGQPQHF	TGTGCCAGTAGTCAGGGACAGGGAGGACAGCCCCAGCATTTT
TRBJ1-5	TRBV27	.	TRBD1	CASTPTGGVLPQHF	TGTGCCAGCACCCCGACAGGGGGGGTATTGCCCCAGCATTTT
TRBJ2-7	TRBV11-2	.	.	CASSFVFHEQYF	TGTGCCAGCAGCTTCGTATTCCACGAGCAGTACTTC
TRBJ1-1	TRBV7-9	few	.	CASSLVYTEAFF	TGTGCCAGCAGCTTAGTCTACACTGAAGCTTTCTTT
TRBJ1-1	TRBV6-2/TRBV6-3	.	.	CASSLKGRWTEAFF	TGTGCCAGCAGTTTGAAGGGTCGGTGGACTGAAGCTTTCTTT
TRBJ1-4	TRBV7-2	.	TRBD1	CASSLYLFGQGAQIGEKLFF	TGTGCCAGCAGCTTATACCTCTTCGGTCAGGGGGCCCAAATAGGTGAAAAACTGTTTTTT
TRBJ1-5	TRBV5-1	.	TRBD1	CASSPRTGGDQPQHF	TGCGCCAGCAGCCCGAGGACAGGGGGAGATCAGCCCCAGCATTTT
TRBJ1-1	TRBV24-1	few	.	CATSDSGLITEAFF	TGTGCCACCAGTGATTCAGGGTTAATCACTGAAGCTTTCTTT
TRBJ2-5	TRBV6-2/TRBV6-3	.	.	CASSPRLSETQYF	TGTGCCAGCAGTCCCAGACTTTCGGAGACCCAGTACTTC
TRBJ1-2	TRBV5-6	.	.	CASSSIRGTFSYGYTF	TGTGCCAGCAGCTCAATCAGGGGCACCTTCAGCTATGGCTACACCTTC
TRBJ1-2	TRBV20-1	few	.	CSARDPGGRGYTF	TGCAGTGCTAGAGATCCGGGAGGGAGAGGCTACACCTTC
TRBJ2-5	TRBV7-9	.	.	CASSAGDMETQYF	TGTGCCAGCAGCGCCGGGGACATGGAGACCCAGTACTTC
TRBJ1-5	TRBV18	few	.	CASNLGDGQPQHF	TGTGCCAGTAACCTGGGAGATGGGCAGCCCCAGCATTTT
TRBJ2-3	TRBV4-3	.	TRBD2	CASSRTSGYTDTQYF	TGCGCCAGCAGCCGCACTAGCGGGTACACAGATACGCAGTATTTT
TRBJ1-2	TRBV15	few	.	CATSRVGAWTYGYTF	TGTGCCACCAGCAGAGTGGGGGCTTGGACCTATGGCTACACCTTC